The sample holds many counts of the clone carrying this TCR beta chain. As yet, its antigen is unknown. The V gene lost 6 bases and the J gene lost 2 bases, with 16 bases spanning the gap. The CDR3 is 14 residues long. Germline V lookup: CDR1 DFQATT, CDR2 SNEGSKA (reference sequence). These data belong to a study of response to subunit inactivated influenza vaccine. Study findings and constraints: The authors put forward the suggestion that each seasonal influenza vaccination may bring in only a limited number of new T cells.

TCRdb independently ran MiXCR on the RT-PCR reads; one entry per CDR3 protein. The sample shows 280,000 or so distinct CDR3 sequences, roughly 22% of them seen only once. Sequencing used PBMCs from blood, obtained 21 months after vaccination. This chain connects TRBV20-1 to TRBJ1-1, with D tentatively TRBD1 (6 bases). This receptor was taken from a man between 50 and 69 years old who received an inactivated influenza vaccine. For the CDR3, the DNA is TGCAGTGCCAACCCGGGACACGGTAACACTGAAGCTTTCTTT. Its protein product is CSANPGHGNTEAFF.